This passage covers 11 T cell receptor beta chains from one sample sequenced in a study of blood T cell repertoires in COVID-19. Here immunoSEQ multiplex PCR was the method, and the copy in TCRdb shows in-frame clones only, minus some. The sample lists some 70,000 clones, nearly 80% occurring once. Input material: peripheral blood. The receptors derive from a human donor in a cohort sampled during active COVID-19.

This clone turned up a few times. The genes are TRBV3-1 (or the pseudogene TRBV3-2) and TRBJ1-6; the D gene is possibly TRBD1 (5 bases). Trimming removed 4 bases at V and 2 bases at J, with 6 bases between. From germline, CDR1 is LGHDT and CDR2 YNNKEL (reference sequence). CDR3 length: 14 amino acids. In DNA form, the CDR3 reads TGTGCCAGCAGCCGGACACCCTATAATTCACCCCTCCACTTT. It encodes CASSRTPYNSPLHF.

The chain carries TRBV7-8 and TRBJ1-5; 7 bases map to TRBD1. Germline CDR1 is SGHVS and CDR2 is FQNEAQ. Germline trimming cut 1 base from V and 3 bases from J; bases unmatched to any gene: 9. The CDR3 sequence is 17 residues long. CDR3 DNA sequence: TGTGCCAGCAGCTTAGAGGGGGCGGCCAGAGTCAATCAGCCCCAGCATTTT. Amino acid sequence: CASSLEGAARVNQPQHF.

The chain combines TRBV19 with TRBJ2-5; D is perhaps TRBD1 (5 bases). The CDR3 contains 13 residues. V dropped 5 bases and J dropped 7 bases, with 14 bases sitting between them. CDR1 is LNHDA, CDR2 SQIVND, per germline (reference sequence). The DNA for the CDR3 is TGTGCCAGTAGTTGGAACAGGCAGGGGACCCAGTACTTC. Translating it yields CASSWNRQGTQYF.

V usage is TRBV6-2 or TRBV6-3 and J usage is TRBJ2-1; D unclear. The CDR3 contains 11 residues. The germline CDR1 and CDR2 sequences are MNHEY and SVGEGT. Trimming took off 5 bases at V and 10 bases at J, with 9 bases between the two ends. In nucleotides, the CDR3 is TGTGCCAGCAGTGACTTTCCGGAGCAGTTCTTC. Its translation: CASSDFPEQFF.

This chain joins TRBV20-1 and TRBJ1-1, with a tentative D call TRBD1 (5 bases). Germline-derived CDR1 and CDR2 are DFQATT and SNEGSKA (reference sequence). V was pared by 3 bases and J by 11 bases, with 13 bases between. This CDR3 contains 11 residues. The CDR3 bases are TGCAGTGCTAGTAAACAGGATCGGGCTTTCTTT. Amino acids: CSASKQDRAFF.

The chain links TRBV10-2 to TRBJ2-3, with TRBD2 matching over 7 bases. Trimming at V came to 6 bases and at J to 1 base, leaving 4 bases not matched to a gene. The CDR3 has 14 amino acids. Germline V CDR1 and CDR2: WSHSY, SAAADI. CDR3 nucleotides: TGCGCCAGCAGAGCGGGGACTCGCACAGATACGCAGTATTTT. This codes for CASRAGTRTDTQYF.

This chain connects TRBV25-1 to TRBJ1-3; possible D gene TRBD1, 5 bases. The germline V and J ends were trimmed by 2 bases and 0 bases, with 8 bases remaining between them. Germline assignment: CDR1 MGHDK and CDR2 SYGVNS. The CDR3 contains 15 residues. CDR3 in DNA: TGTGCCAGCAGTGAAGACAGAACCTCTGGAAACACCATATATTTT. Protein sequence: CASSEDRTSGNTIYF.

J is TRBJ2-1 and V is TRBV12-3 or TRBV12-4, with D unclear. The CDR3 consists of 13 residues. Trimming removed 4 bases at V and 4 bases at J, with 8 bases between. As DNA, the CDR3 is TGTGCCAGCAGTTCGGTGGTTTACAATGAGCAGTTCTTC. Translated: CASSSVVYNEQFF.

The chain couples TRBV5-4 to TRBJ2-5; tentatively, D is TRBD2 (6 bases). Germline-derived CDR1 and CDR2 are SGHNT and YYREEE (reference sequence). Trimming removed 3 bases at V and 4 bases at J, with 13 bases between. This CDR3 has 14 amino acids. CDR3 sequence reads: CASSSRVEGETQYF. The DNA for the CDR3 is TGTGCCAGCAGCTCCCGCGTGGAGGGAGAGACCCAGTACTTC.

The chain combines TRBV14 with TRBJ1-6, with TRBD1 matching over 7 bases. Per the germline V gene, CDR1 is SGHDN and CDR2 is FVKESK. V gave up 6 bases and J gave up 7 bases; unmatched junction bases: 6. There are 14 residues in the CDR3. The CDR3 spells CASRPGTANSPLHF. In DNA form, the CDR3 reads TGTGCCAGCAGGCCCGGGACAGCGAATTCACCCCTCCACTTT.

V usage is TRBV25-1 and J usage is TRBJ1-5; D might be TRBD1 (5 bases). Germline V CDR1 and CDR2: MGHDK, SYGVNS. Trimming left V 1 base short and J 0 bases short, with 10 bases between. The CDR3 consists of 16 residues. The CDR3 loop reads CASSECEGASNQPQHF. The CDR3 coding sequence is TGTGCCAGCAGTGAATGCGAAGGGGCTAGCAATCAGCCCCAGCATTTT.